This entry describes one T cell receptor (beta chain). Its antigen is still unknown. Sequencing targeted expressed TCRB transcripts, as all isolated RNA had been reverse transcribed. Produced via immunoSEQ multiplex PCR; TCRdb's table is partial and in-frame only. The table lists about 360,000 clones, around 12% of them singletons. The record originates from a study of beta chain features in type 1 diabetes. Once sorted, every population was more than 95% pure. Overall study results and limits: Researchers cautioned that cDNA sequencing could over-represent cells with high TCR expression.

Sequencing was done on a sample of naive CD4+ T cells from blood. This receptor was taken from a man between 18 and 29 years old in good health.

CDR3 sequence: CASSSSAGGPSYEQYF. The CDR3 DNA sequence: TGTGCCAGCAGCTCCTCCGCGGGAGGGCCATCGTACGAGCAGTACTTC. The rearrangement joins TRBV7-2 to TRBJ2-7; 9 nucleotides agree with TRBD2. CDR1 is SGHTA and CDR2 is FQGNSA in the germline V gene. V shed 4 bases and J 4 bases; nucleotides not matched to a gene: 11. The CDR3 has 16 amino acids. Full variable domain (rest looked up from reference TRBV7-2 and TRBJ2-7): GAGVSQSPSNKVTEKGKDVELRCDPISGHTALYWYRQSLGQGLEFLIYFQGNSAPDKSGLPSDRFSAERTGGSVSTLTIQRTQQEDSAVYLCASSSSAGGPSYEQYFGPGTRLTVT.